This T cell receptor (beta chain) derives from a study of blood T cell dynamics during melanoma immunotherapy. V lost 7 bases and J 0 bases, leaving 12 bases between the germline ends. Germline V gene data show CDR1 as MGHDK and CDR2 as SYGVNS. The CDR3 extends over 14 amino acids. Produced via immunoSEQ multiplex PCR; TCRdb's table is partial and in-frame only. The repertoire consists of around 12,000 clones, with approximately 84% occurring once and the leading ten covering more than 15%. The time point here: week 3, after first cycle of checkpoint inhibitor. This clone has only one observation. This specimen was blood, taken from a patient treated with checkpoint blockade. V usage is TRBV25-1 and J usage is TRBJ2-5; D is possibly TRBD2 (5 bases). The sequence derives from a human donor with melanoma. The CDR3 DNA follows: TGTGCCAGCACCGAAGGAGGCAACCAAGAGACCCAGTACTTC. Translating it yields CASTEGGNQETQYF.